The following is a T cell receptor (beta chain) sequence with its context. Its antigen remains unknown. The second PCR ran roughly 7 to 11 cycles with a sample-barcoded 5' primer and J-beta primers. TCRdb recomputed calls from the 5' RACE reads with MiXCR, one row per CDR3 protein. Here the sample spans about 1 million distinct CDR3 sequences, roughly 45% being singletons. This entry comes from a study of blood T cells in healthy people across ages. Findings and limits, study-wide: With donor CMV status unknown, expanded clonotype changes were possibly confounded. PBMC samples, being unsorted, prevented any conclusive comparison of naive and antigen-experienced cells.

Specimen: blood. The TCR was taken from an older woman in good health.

The CDR3 is CASGPGVAAYNEQFF. In nucleotides, the CDR3 is TGCGCCAGCGGCCCGGGGGTAGCGGCCTACAATGAGCAGTTCTTC. The gene calls are TRBV5-1 and TRBJ2-1; a possible D gene is TRBD2 (6 bases). Germline V gene sequence: CDR1 SGHRS, CDR2 YFSETQ. The CDR3 runs to 15 residues. V lost 7 bases and J 2 bases, leaving 16 bases between the germline ends. The full variable domain, completed using reference TRBV5-1 and TRBJ2-1, is KAGVTQTPRYLIKTRGQQVTLSCSPISGHRSVSWYQQTPGQGLQFLFEYFSETQRNKGNFPGRFSGRQFSNSRSEMNVSTLELGDSALYLCASGPGVAAYNEQFFGPGTRLTVL.